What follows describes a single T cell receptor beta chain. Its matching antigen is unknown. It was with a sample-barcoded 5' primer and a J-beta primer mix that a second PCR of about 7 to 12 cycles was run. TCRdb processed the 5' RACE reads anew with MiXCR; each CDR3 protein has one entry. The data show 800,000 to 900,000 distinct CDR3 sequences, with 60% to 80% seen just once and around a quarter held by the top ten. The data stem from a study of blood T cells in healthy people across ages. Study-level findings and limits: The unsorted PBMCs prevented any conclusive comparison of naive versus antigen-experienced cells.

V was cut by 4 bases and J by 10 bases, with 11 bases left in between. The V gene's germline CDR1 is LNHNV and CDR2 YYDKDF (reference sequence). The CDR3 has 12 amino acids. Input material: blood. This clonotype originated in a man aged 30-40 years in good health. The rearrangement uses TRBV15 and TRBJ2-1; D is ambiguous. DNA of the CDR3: TGTGCCACCAGCATCATTCCAGCGGAGCAGTTCTTC. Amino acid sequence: CATSIIPAEQFF.